These T cell receptor beta chains were read from a single sample in a study of lymphopenia after photon versus proton radiotherapy. Data came from immunoSEQ multiplex PCR; TCRdb stores just in-frame clones and leaves some out. The data contain about 50,000 clones, 80% to 95% of them singletons. The material was peripheral blood, obtained from a patient treated with photon-based radiotherapy. The receptor source for this set is a woman aged 40-49 years with cholangiocarcinoma. Both conserved end residues are trimmed from each CDR3.

TRBV6-5	TRBJ1-6	ASSQTGTKNSPLH
TRBV21-1	TRBJ2-3	ASSKQSTTDTQY
TRBV9	TRBJ2-1	ASSISGGANEQF
TRBV5-6	TRBJ1-1	ASGTDPYEAF
TRBV6-5	TRBJ2-7	ASSSSASFEQY
TRBV30	TRBJ2-7	AWNGASYEQY
TRBV28	TRBJ1-6	ASSFSSGPPYH
TRBV18	TRBJ2-5	ASSPEGETQY
TRBV6-4	TRBJ1-6	ASGNGINSPLH
TRBV30	TRBJ1-5	AWSPGLDQPQH
TRBV9	TRBJ1-4	ASSLDRGDGEKLF
TRBV13	TRBJ1-5	ASSLGEARYRSNQPQH
TRBV12-5	TRBJ2-5	ASGLTGIPETQY
TRBV7-2	TRBJ1-6	ASSLNGRGTSYNSPLH
TRBV5-4	TRBJ2-1	ASSRPGTGTYNEQF
TRBV20-1	TRBJ2-3	SAPGADTQY
TRBV7-9	TRBJ1-2	ASSLDVVGWNYGYT
TRBV5-1	TRBJ2-3	ASSFRTGGTDTQY
TRBV7-6	TRBJ2-2	ASSPWSGESTGELF